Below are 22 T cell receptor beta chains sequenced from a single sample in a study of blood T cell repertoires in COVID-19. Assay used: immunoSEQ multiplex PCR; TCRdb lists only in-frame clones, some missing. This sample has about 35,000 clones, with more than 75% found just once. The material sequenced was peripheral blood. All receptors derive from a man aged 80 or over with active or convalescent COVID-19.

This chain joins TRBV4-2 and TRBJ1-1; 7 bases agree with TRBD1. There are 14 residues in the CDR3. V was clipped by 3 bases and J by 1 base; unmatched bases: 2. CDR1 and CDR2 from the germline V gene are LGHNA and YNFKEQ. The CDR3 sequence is CASSQGTANTEAFF. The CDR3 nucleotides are TGTGCCAGCAGCCAGGGGACAGCGAACACTGAAGCTTTCTTT.

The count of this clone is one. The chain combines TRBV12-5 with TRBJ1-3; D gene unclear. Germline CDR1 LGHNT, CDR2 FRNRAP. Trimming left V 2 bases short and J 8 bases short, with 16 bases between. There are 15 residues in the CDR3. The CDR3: CASGLTRQALDTIYF. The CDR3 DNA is TGTGCTAGTGGTTTGACTCGGCAGGCGTTGGACACCATATATTTT.

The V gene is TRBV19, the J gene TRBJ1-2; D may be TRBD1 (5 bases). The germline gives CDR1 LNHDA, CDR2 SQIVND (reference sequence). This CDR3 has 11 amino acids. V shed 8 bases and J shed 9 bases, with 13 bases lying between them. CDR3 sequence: CASARQNRYTF. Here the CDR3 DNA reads TGTGCCAGTGCCCGACAGAATCGCTACACCTTC.

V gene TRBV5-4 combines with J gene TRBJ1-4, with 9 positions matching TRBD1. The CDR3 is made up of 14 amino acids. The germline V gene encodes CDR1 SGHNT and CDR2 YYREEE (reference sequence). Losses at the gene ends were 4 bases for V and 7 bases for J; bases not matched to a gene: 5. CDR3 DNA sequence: TGTGCCAGCAGCCCCGGGACAGGGACTGAAAAACTGTTTTTT. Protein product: CASSPGTGTEKLFF. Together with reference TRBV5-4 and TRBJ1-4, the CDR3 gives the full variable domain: ETGVTQSPTHLIKTRGQQVTLRCSSQSGHNTVSWYQQALGQGPQFIFQYYREEENGRGNFPPRFSGLQFPNYSSELNVNALELDDSALYLCASSPGTGTEKLFFGSGTQLSVL.

The CDR3 spells CASSQGLLSGLAGENKGTGELFF. DNA for the CDR3: TGTGCCAGCAGCCAAGGGCTCCTCTCAGGACTAGCGGGAGAGAATAAGGGTACCGGGGAGCTGTTTTTT. The chain recombines TRBV3-1 (or the pseudogene TRBV3-2) with TRBJ2-2; 13 bases are shared with TRBD2. CDR1 LGHDT and CDR2 YNNKEL come from the germline V gene (reference sequence). This CDR3 region has 23 residues. J gave up 5 bases and V 1 base, and 22 bases lay outside the gene matches.

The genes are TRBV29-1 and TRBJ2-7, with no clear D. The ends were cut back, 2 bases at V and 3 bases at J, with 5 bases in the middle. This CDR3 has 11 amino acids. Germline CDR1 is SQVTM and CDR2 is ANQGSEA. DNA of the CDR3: TGCAGCGTTGAATACAGCTACGAGCAGTACTTC. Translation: CSVEYSYEQYF.

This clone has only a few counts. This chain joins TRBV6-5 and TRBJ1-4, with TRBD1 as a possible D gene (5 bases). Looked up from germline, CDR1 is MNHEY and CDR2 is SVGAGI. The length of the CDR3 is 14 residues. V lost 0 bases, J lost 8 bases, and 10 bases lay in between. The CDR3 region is CASSYSGRGEKLFF. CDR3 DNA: TGTGCCAGCAGTTACTCTGGTAGGGGAGAAAAACTGTTTTTT.

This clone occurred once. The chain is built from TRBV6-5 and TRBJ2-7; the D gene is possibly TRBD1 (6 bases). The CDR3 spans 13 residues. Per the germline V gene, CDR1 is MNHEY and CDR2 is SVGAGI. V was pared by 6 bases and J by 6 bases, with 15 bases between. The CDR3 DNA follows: TGTGCCAGCAGCCCCCGGGACAACTCCGAGCAGTACTTC. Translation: CASSPRDNSEQYF.

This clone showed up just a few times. The CDR3 region is CASSPKLGLAGVGALYEQYF. The CDR3 nucleotides are TGCGCCAGCAGCCCGAAGTTGGGACTAGCGGGAGTCGGGGCGCTCTACGAGCAGTACTTC. The V gene is TRBV5-1, the J gene TRBJ2-7; 14 bases agree with TRBD2. The germline CDR1 and CDR2 sequences are SGHRS and YFSETQ. V shed 4 bases and J 3 bases; nucleotides not matched to a gene: 18. The length of the CDR3 is 20 residues.

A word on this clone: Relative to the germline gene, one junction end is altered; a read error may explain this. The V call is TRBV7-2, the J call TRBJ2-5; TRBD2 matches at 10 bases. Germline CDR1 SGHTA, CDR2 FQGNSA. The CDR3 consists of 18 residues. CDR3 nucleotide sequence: TGTGCCAGCAGCTTAGTAGTGGGAAGCGGGAGGGCCCAAAAGACCCAGTACTTC. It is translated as CASSLVVGSGRAQKTQYF. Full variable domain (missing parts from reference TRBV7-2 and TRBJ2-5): GAGVSQSPSNKVTEKGKDVELRCDPISGHTALYWYRQSLGQGLEFLIYFQGNSAPDKSGLPSDRFSAERTGGSVSTLTIQRTQQEDSAVYLCASSLVVGSGRAQKTQYFGPGTRLLVL.

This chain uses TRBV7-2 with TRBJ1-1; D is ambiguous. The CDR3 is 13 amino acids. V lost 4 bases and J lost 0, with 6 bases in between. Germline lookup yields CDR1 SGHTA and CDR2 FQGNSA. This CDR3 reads CASSSFLNTEAFF. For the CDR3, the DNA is TGTGCCAGCAGCTCCTTTTTGAACACTGAAGCTTTCTTT. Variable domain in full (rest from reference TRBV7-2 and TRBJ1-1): GAGVSQSPSNKVTEKGKDVELRCDPISGHTALYWYRQSLGQGLEFLIYFQGNSAPDKSGLPSDRFSAERTGGSVSTLTIQRTQQEDSAVYLCASSSFLNTEAFFGQGTRLTVV.

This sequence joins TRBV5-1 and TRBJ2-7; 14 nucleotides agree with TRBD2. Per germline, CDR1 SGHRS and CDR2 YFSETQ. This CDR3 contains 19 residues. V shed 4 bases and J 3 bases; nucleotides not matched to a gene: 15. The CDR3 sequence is CASSTPVGTSGRGVYEQYF. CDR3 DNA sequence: TGCGCCAGCAGCACCCCTGTGGGGACTAGCGGGAGAGGGGTCTACGAGCAGTACTTC.

The CDR3 DNA sequence: TGTGCCAGCAGTCAGGTCTCCGGGGAGCTGTTTTTT. Translated: CASSQVSGELFF. The chain is built from TRBV4-2 and TRBJ2-2; the D is unclear. Germline loops: CDR1 LGHNA, CDR2 YNFKEQ. The CDR3 covers 12 residues. V shed 6 bases and J shed 6 bases, with 8 bases lying between them.

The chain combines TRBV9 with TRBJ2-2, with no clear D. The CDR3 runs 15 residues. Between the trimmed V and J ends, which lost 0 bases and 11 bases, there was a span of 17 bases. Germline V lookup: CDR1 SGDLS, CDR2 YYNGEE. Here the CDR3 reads CASSVATGPYAELFF. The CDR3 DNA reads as TGTGCCAGCAGCGTAGCTACTGGTCCTTACGCCGAGCTGTTTTTT. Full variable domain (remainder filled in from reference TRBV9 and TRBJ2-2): DSGVTQTPKHLITATGQRVTLRCSPRSGDLSVYWYQQSLDQGLQFLIQYYNGEERAKGNILERFSAQQFPDLHSELNLSSLELGDSALYFCASSVATGPYAELFFGEGSRLTVL.

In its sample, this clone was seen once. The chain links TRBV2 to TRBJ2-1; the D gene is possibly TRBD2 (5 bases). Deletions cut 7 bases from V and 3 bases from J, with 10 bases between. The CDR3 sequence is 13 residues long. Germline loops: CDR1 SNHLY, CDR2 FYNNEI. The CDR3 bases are TGTGCCAGCACCGGCGGGTTCTACAATGAGCAGTTCTTC. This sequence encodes CASTGGFYNEQFF.

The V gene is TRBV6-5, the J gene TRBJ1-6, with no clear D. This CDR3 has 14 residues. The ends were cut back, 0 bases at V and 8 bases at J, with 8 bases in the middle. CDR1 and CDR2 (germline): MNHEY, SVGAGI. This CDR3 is CASSYSRQDSPLHF. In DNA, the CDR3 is TGTGCCAGCAGTTACTCGAGACAAGATTCACCCCTCCACTTT.

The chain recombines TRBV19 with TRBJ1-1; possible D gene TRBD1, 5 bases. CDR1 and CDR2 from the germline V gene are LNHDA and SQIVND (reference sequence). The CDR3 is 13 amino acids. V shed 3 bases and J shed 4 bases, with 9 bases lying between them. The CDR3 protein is CASSILGGTEAFF. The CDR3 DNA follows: TGTGCCAGTAGTATTCTGGGGGGCACTGAAGCTTTCTTT. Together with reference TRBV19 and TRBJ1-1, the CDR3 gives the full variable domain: DGGITQSPKYLFRKEGQNVTLSCEQNLNHDAMYWYRQDPGQGLRLIYYSQIVNDFQKGDIAEGYSVSREKKESFPLTVTSAQKNPTAFYLCASSILGGTEAFFGQGTRLTVV.

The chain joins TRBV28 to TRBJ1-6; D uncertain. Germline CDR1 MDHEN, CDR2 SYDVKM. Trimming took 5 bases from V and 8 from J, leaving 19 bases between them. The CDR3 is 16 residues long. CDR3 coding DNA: TGTGCCAGCAGTGCCGCCTCCGGGATGGAGGATTCACCCCTCCACTTT. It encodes CASSAASGMEDSPLHF. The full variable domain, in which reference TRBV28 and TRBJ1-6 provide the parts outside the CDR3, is DVKVTQSSRYLVKRTGEKVFLECVQDMDHENMFWYRQDPGLGLRLIYFSYDVKMKEKGDIPEGYSVSREKKERFSLILESASTNQTSMYLCASSAASGMEDSPLHFGNGTRLTVT.

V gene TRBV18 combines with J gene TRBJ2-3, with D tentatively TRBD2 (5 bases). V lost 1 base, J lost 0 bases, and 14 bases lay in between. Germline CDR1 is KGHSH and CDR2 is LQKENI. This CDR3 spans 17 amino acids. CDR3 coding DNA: TGTGCCAGCTCACCACTGAGGGCCGGAGTTAGCACAGATACGCAGTATTTT. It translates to CASSPLRAGVSTDTQYF. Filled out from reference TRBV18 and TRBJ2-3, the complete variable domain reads NAGVMQNPRHLVRRRGQEARLRCSPMKGHSHVYWYRQLPEEGLKFMVYLQKENIIDESGMPKERFSAEFPKEGPSILRIQQVVRGDSAAYFCASSPLRAGVSTDTQYFGPGTRLTVL.

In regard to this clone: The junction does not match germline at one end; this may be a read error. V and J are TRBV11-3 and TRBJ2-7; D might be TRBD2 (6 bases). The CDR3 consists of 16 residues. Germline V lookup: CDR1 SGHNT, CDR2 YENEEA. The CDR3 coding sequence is TGTACCAGCAGCCCCCCAGGTGGAGGGAGCGTCTACGAGCAGTACTTC. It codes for CTSSPPGGGSVYEQYF.

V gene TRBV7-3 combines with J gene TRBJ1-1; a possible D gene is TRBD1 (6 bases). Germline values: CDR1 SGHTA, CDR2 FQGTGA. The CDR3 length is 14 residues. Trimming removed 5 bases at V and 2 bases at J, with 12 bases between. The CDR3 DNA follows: TGTGCCAGCAGCCCGACAGGTACCAACACTGAAGCTTTCTTT. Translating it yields CASSPTGTNTEAFF. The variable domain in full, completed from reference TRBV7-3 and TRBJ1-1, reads GAGVSQTPSNKVTEKGKYVELRCDPISGHTALYWYRQSLGQGPEFLIYFQGTGAADDSGLPNDRFFAVRPEGSVSTLKIQRTERGDSAVYLCASSPTGTNTEAFFGQGTRLTVV.

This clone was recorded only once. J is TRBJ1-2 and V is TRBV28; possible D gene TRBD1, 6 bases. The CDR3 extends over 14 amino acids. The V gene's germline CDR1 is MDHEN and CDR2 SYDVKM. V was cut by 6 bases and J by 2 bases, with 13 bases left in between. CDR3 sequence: CASRPWTVNYGYTF. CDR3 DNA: TGTGCCAGCAGACCCTGGACAGTCAACTATGGCTACACCTTC.